Sequencing of this T cell receptor beta chain was carried out in a study of shared clonotypes between healthy human individuals. Overall study results and limits: Around 5% of naive CD4 clonotypes were shared across a few donors. Generation probabilities were higher for clonotypes shared across all four sorted-subset donors than for unshared ones.

The donor cohort consisted entirely of Caucasian adults residing in Nashville, Tennessee. With respect to this clone: Its matching antigen is unknown. A read error may account for a junction end that differs from germline.

Per germline, CDR1 SGHRS and CDR2 YFSETQ. This CDR3 spans 8 amino acids. The test was conducted at deep level. Repertoires were generated with immunoSEQ multiplex PCR, while TCRdb's copy carries only in-frame clones and drops some. The table includes over a million clones, approximately 98.5% detected once. Sequencing used naive CD4+ T cells sorted from blood. Subset specified: CD45RA+ positively selected. The source of this sequence is a man aged 25-45 years in good health. The chain couples TRBV5-1 to TRBJ2-7; tentative D call: TRBD2 (5 bases). The CDR3 here is CANYPGDF. CDR3 nucleotides: TGCGCCAACTACCCCGGGGACTTC. Filled out from reference TRBV5-1 and TRBJ2-7, the complete variable domain reads KAGVTQTPRYLIKTRGQQVTLSCSPISGHRSVSWYQQTPGQGLQFLFEYFSETQRNKGNFPGRFSGRQFSNSRSEMNVSTLELGDSALYLCANYPGDFGPGTRLTVT.